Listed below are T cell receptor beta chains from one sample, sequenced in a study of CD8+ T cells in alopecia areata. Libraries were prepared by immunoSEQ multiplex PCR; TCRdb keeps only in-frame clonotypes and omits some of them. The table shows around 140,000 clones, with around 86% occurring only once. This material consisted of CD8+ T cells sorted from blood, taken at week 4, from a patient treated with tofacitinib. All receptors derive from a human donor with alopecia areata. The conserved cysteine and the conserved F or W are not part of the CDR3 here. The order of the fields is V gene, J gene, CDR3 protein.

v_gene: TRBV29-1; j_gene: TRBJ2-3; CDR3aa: SVDPVSSGTDTQY
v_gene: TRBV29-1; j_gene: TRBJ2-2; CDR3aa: SADTGTGRETGELF
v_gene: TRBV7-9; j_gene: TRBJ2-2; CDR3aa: ATRVNTGELF
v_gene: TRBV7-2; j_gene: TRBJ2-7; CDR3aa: ASSLVWGGLRYEQY
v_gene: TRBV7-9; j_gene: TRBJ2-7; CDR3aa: ASSTERDSTYEQY
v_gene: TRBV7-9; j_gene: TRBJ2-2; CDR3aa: ASSEGDRGTGELF
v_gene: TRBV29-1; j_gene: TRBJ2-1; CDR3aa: SVEHPSINEQF
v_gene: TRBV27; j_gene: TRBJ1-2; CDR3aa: ASRTKQGGDGYT
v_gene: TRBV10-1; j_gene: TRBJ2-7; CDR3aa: ASSEASYEQY
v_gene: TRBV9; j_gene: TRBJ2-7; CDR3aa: ASSAGTRDYEQY
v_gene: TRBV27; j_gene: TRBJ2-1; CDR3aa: ASSKGREQF
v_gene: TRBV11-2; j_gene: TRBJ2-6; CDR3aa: ASSSPWDSGANVLT
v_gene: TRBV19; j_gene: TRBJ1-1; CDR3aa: ASSEGGTEAF
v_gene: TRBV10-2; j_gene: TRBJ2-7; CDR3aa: ASSPGTGPYEQY
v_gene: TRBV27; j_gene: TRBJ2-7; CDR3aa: ASSLGTATGEQY